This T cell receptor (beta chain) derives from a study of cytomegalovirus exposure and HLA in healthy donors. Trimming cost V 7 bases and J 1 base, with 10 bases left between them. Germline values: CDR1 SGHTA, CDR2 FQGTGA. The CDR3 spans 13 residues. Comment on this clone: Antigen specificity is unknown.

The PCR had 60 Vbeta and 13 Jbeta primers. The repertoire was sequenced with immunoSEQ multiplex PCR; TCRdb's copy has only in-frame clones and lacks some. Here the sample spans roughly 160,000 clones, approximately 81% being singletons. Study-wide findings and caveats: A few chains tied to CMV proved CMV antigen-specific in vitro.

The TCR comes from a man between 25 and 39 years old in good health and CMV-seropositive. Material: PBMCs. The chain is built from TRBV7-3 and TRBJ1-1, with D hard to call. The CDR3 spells CASMMRQNTEAFF. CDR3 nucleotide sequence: TGTGCCAGCATGATGCGGCAGAACACTGAAGCTTTCTTT.